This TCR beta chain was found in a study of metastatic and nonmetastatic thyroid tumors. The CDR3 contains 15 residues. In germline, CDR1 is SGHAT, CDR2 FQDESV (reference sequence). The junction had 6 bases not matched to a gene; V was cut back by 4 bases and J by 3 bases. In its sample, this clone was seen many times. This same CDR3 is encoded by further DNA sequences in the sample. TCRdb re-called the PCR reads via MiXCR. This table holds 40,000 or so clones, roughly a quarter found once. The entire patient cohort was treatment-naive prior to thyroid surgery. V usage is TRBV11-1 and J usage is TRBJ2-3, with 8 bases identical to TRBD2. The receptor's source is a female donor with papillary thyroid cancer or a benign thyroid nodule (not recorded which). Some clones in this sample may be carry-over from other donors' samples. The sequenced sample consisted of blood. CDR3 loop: CASSYGTSGTDTQYF. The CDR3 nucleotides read TGTGCCAGCAGCTACGGGACTAGTGGTACAGATACGCAGTATTTT.